This T cell receptor beta chain stems from a study of blood T cells in healthy people across ages. A few counts support this clonotype. The length of the CDR3 is 14 residues. Trimming shortened V by 1 base and J by 13 bases, and 18 bases separated the two germline ends. Germline V CDR1 and CDR2: SGDLS, YYNGEE. The second PCR ran about 6 to 11 cycles with a sample-barcoded 5' primer and J-beta primers. Via MiXCR, TCRdb re-called the 5' RACE reads, giving one row per CDR3 protein. The sample contains approximately 800,000 distinct CDR3 sequences, 56% of which appear only once. V gene TRBV9 combines with J gene TRBJ2-4; D perhaps matches TRBD1 (6 bases). Sequenced material: blood. The TCR comes from a man in his forties or fifties in good health. In DNA form, the CDR3 reads TGTGCCAGCAGCGTATCATCAGGGGAAGGGGAGCAGTACTTC. Its translation: CASSVSSGEGEQYF.